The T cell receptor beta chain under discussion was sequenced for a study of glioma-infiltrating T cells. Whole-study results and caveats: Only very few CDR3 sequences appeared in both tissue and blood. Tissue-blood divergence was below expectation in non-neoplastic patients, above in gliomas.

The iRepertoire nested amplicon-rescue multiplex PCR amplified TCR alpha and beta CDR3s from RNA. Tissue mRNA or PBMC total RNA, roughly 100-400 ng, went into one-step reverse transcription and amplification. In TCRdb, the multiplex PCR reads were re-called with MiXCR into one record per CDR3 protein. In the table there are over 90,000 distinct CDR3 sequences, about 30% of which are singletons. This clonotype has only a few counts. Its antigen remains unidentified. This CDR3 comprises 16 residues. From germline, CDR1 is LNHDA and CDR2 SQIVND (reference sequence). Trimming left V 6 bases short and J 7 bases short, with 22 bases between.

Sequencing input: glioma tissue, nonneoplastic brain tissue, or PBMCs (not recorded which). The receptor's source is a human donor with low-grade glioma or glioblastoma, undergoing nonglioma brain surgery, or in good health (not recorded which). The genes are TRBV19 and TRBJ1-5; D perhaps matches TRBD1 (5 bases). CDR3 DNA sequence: TGTGCCAGTAGAGGCTGGGACGGGGCCGAGAGGCAGCCCCAGCATTTT. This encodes CASRGWDGAERQPQHF.